These 24 T cell receptor beta chains were all obtained from the same sample, sequenced in a study of T cells in narcolepsy. The table came from immunoSEQ multiplex PCR; TCRdb's copy has only in-frame clones and leaves some out. The table includes roughly 20,000 clones, 80% to 90% detected once. Specimen: memory (CD45RA-) CD4+ T cells from blood. The receptors originated from a human donor in good health.

V and J are TRBV5-1 and TRBJ2-7, with a possible D match to TRBD1 (5 bases). Per germline, CDR1 SGHRS and CDR2 YFSETQ. The CDR3 runs to 13 residues. V lost 4 bases and J lost 12, with 20 bases in between. This chain's CDR3 is CASSLEGDRIPYF. CDR3 in DNA: TGCGCCAGCAGCCTCGAAGGCGACAGAATACCGTACTTC.

About this clone: The conserved phenylalanine or tryptophan normally closing the CDR3 is absent here, so this likely arose from a read error. The limits of the CDR3 on the DNA are not certain, so only TCRdb's listed CDR3 is given. This chain joins TRBV5-3 and TRBJ2-7; TRBD2 reflects the table's D call only, with no check against the DNA. TRBV5-3 is treated as an ORF (open reading frame) with a function not yet certain. 10 amino acids form the CDR3, both terminal residues included. The CDR3 loop reads CARSLPTGPG.

The V call is TRBV5-1, the J call TRBJ1-2, with a weak D call TRBD1 (6 bases). The CDR3 totals 13 residues. Germline V CDR1 and CDR2: SGHRS, YFSETQ. V gave up 4 bases and J gave up 5 bases, with 12 bases separating them. Here the CDR3 DNA reads TGCGCCAGCAGCCAGGACAGTCAGTATGGCTACACCTTC. It translates to CASSQDSQYGYTF.

The chain carries TRBV6-5 and TRBJ1-2, with a possible D match to TRBD1 (6 bases). This CDR3 contains 15 residues. Germline assignment: CDR1 MNHEY and CDR2 SVGAGI. Trimming removed 0 bases at V and 8 bases at J, with 16 bases between. The CDR3 DNA sequence: TGTGCCAGCAGTTACTCGCACCAGGGGATGAGAGGCTACACCTTC. Translating it yields CASSYSHQGMRGYTF.

The chain is built from TRBV4-2 and TRBJ1-6, with 7 bases lining up with TRBD1. Per the germline V gene, CDR1 is LGHNA and CDR2 is YNFKEQ. V dropped 3 bases and J dropped 7; count of bases not matched to a gene: 9. The CDR3 is 16 residues long. The CDR3: CASSHPWDRTNSPLHF. The CDR3 DNA reads as TGTGCCAGCAGCCACCCCTGGGACAGAACCAATTCACCCCTCCACTTT.

The rearrangement joins TRBV4-1 to TRBJ2-2; D is uncertain. CDR1 MGHRA and CDR2 YSYEKL come from the germline V gene. Trimming removed 3 bases at V and 4 bases at J, with 9 bases between. The CDR3 sequence is 14 residues long. The CDR3 nucleotides are TGCGCCAGCAGCCATGTAAAAGTCACCGGGGAGCTGTTTTTT. Amino acid sequence: CASSHVKVTGELFF.

The rearrangement uses TRBV19 and TRBJ1-1, with 12 bases fitting TRBD1. This CDR3 is 16 amino acids long. Germline V gene data show CDR1 as LNHDA and CDR2 as SQIVND (reference sequence). Losses at the gene ends were 6 bases for V and 6 bases for J; bases not matched to a gene: 11. CDR3 amino acids: CASRAHSGTGGAEAFF. CDR3 DNA sequence: TGTGCCAGTAGGGCCCACTCGGGGACAGGGGGCGCTGAAGCTTTCTTT.

The CDR3 region has the DNA TGTGCCAGCAGCTTGGTACAGGGGAATGAGCAGTTCTTC. It codes for CASSLVQGNEQFF. V usage is TRBV5-8 and J usage is TRBJ2-1; the match to TRBD1 covers 7 bases. The trim removed 0 bases at V and 7 bases at J, leaving 1 base unmatched. CDR3 size: 13 residues. From germline, CDR1 is SGHTS and CDR2 YDEGEE. The complete variable domain, with remaining parts taken from reference TRBV5-8 and TRBJ2-1, reads EAGVTQSPTHLIKTRGQQATLRCSPISGHTSVYWYQQALGLGLQFLLWYDEGEERNRGNFPPRFSGRQFPNYSSELNVNALELEDSALYLCASSLVQGNEQFFGPGTRLTVL.

V is TRBV6-1 and J is TRBJ2-7; a possible D gene is TRBD2 (6 bases). V was pared by 2 bases and J by 5 bases, with 16 bases between. There are 15 residues in the CDR3. Germline V gives CDR1 MNHNS, CDR2 SASEGT. DNA of the CDR3: TGTGCCAGCAGTGAACGGCAGGGAAAGCGGGACGAGCAGTACTTC. As protein: CASSERQGKRDEQYF.

This clone has only a few counts. The chain is built from TRBV12-5 and TRBJ2-1; tentative D call: TRBD1 (5 bases). The ends were cut back, 6 bases at V and 7 bases at J, with 22 bases in the middle. Per the germline V gene, CDR1 is LGHNT and CDR2 is FRNRAP. The CDR3 has 16 residues. CDR3 sequence (DNA): TGTGCTAGTGGCTTGTACCGGGTATCCCCAGGGAATGAGCAGTTCTTC. Its protein product is CASGLYRVSPGNEQFF.

The chain is built from TRBV7-2 and TRBJ1-1; D perhaps matches TRBD1 (5 bases). The CDR3 runs 17 residues. CDR1 and CDR2 from the germline V gene are SGHTA and FQGNSA. V was clipped by 3 bases and J by 0 bases, with 17 bases between them. The CDR3 sequence is CASSLILGRKLNTEAFF. CDR3 sequence (DNA): TGTGCCAGCAGCTTGATCTTGGGACGGAAACTGAACACTGAAGCTTTCTTT.

The rearrangement uses TRBV5-4 and TRBJ1-1; 12 bases are a match to TRBD1. V gave up 4 bases and J gave up 10 bases; unmatched junction bases: 14. Germline CDR1 is SGHNT and CDR2 is YYREEE (reference sequence). The length of the CDR3 is 16 residues. CDR3 DNA: TGTGCCAGCAGCCCCTACGGGGGGGACAGGGGGCTGAGAGCTTTCTTT. Its protein product is CASSPYGGDRGLRAFF.

V usage is TRBV27 and J usage is TRBJ2-3; no definite D call. This CDR3 has 13 amino acids. Germline CDR1 and CDR2: MNHEY and SMNVEV (reference sequence). The V end was cut by 6 bases, the J end by 1 base, with 8 bases between. CDR3 sequence reads: CASSPWGTDTQYF. CDR3 bases: TGTGCCAGCAGCCCGTGGGGCACAGATACGCAGTATTTT.

The chain employs TRBV6-6 and TRBJ1-5; D uncertain. This CDR3 has 13 residues. From germline, CDR1 is MNHNY and CDR2 SVGAGI (reference sequence). Trimming took 2 bases from V and 7 from J, leaving 9 bases between them. The CDR3 loop is CASSYRLGQPQHF. As DNA, the CDR3 is TGTGCCAGCAGTTACAGGTTAGGACAGCCCCAGCATTTT.

The V gene is TRBV19, the J gene TRBJ2-1; a weak D match, TRBD1 (6 bases). Trimming stripped 3 bases from V and 2 bases from J, with 14 bases between. The CDR3 extends over 16 amino acids. Germline CDR1 and CDR2: LNHDA and SQIVND (reference sequence). For the CDR3, the DNA is TGTGCCAGTAGTATGGCCGGGACACGTGCCTACAATGAGCAGTTCTTC. It translates to CASSMAGTRAYNEQFF. The complete variable domain, with remaining parts taken from reference TRBV19 and TRBJ2-1, reads DGGITQSPKYLFRKEGQNVTLSCEQNLNHDAMYWYRQDPGQGLRLIYYSQIVNDFQKGDIAEGYSVSREKKESFPLTVTSAQKNPTAFYLCASSMAGTRAYNEQFFGPGTRLTVL.

This CDR3 reads CASRSASRNGYTF. As DNA, the CDR3 is TGTGCCAGCAGGAGTGCTTCTCGGAATGGCTACACCTTC. The chain has TRBV2 and TRBJ1-2; D ambiguous. In germline, CDR1 is SNHLY, CDR2 FYNNEI. This CDR3 comprises 13 residues. The ends were cut back, 6 bases at V and 6 bases at J, with 14 bases in the middle.

This chain uses TRBV6-1 with TRBJ1-6, with D possibly matching TRBD1 (5 bases). Trimming removed 1 base at V and 6 bases at J, with 13 bases between. The germline V gene has CDR1 MNHNS and CDR2 SASEGT. This CDR3 is built from 16 residues. CDR3 bases: TGTGCCAGCAGTGAAGTGGTGGGGACGGCTAATTCACCCCTCCACTTT. Translated, it gives CASSEVVGTANSPLHF.

Only a few counts were recorded for this clone. The chain couples TRBV27 to TRBJ1-2; maybe TRBD1 (5 bases). This CDR3 has 13 residues. With 5 bases removed from V and 3 bases from J, the gap between germline ends came to 10 bases. The V gene's germline CDR1 is MNHEY and CDR2 SMNVEV (reference sequence). In DNA form, the CDR3 reads TGTGCCAGCAGTCGGGGGGGGGACTATGGCTACACCTTC. Its protein product is CASSRGGDYGYTF.

The CDR3 is CASSYGGDNSNQPQHF. In DNA, the CDR3 is TGTGCCAGCAGTTACGGAGGGGACAATAGCAATCAGCCCCAGCATTTT. The rearrangement links TRBV6-6 to TRBJ1-5; weak D call: TRBD1 (6 bases). Germline loops: CDR1 MNHNY, CDR2 SVGAGI (reference sequence). CDR3 length equals 16 residues. Trimming cost V 2 bases and J 0 bases, with 11 bases left between them.

The J gene is TRBJ2-6, the V gene TRBV5-6; D ambiguous. From germline, CDR1 is SGHDT and CDR2 YYEEEE. The length of the CDR3 is 15 residues. Between the trimmed V and J ends, which lost 1 base and 3 bases, there was a span of 8 bases. The CDR3 DNA sequence: TGTGCCAGCAGCTTGAGAGGTATTGGGGCCAACGTCCTGACTTTC. Residues: CASSLRGIGANVLTF.

This clone turned up a few times. This rearrangement joins TRBV19 to TRBJ1-6; TRBD1 aligns across 7 bases. V shed 5 bases, J shed 7 bases, and the junction held 8 bases outside the gene matches. Germline CDR1 is LNHDA and CDR2 is SQIVND (reference sequence). There are 15 residues in the CDR3. The CDR3 coding sequence is TGTGCCAGTAGTGTTACAGGGGCTTCGAATTCACCCCTCCACTTT. This codes for CASSVTGASNSPLHF. Full variable domain (missing parts from reference TRBV19 and TRBJ1-6): DGGITQSPKYLFRKEGQNVTLSCEQNLNHDAMYWYRQDPGQGLRLIYYSQIVNDFQKGDIAEGYSVSREKKESFPLTVTSAQKNPTAFYLCASSVTGASNSPLHFGNGTRLTVT.

The chain joins TRBV30 to TRBJ1-1; D is unresolved. Germline CDR1 reads GTSNPN; CDR2 reads SVGIG (reference sequence). Trimming pared 1 base from V and 1 base from J, leaving 4 bases between. The CDR3 totals 12 residues. DNA of the CDR3: TGTGCCTGGAGTGCACAGAACACTGAAGCTTTCTTT. This sequence encodes CAWSAQNTEAFF. The variable domain in full, completed from reference TRBV30 and TRBJ1-1, reads SQTIHQWPATLVQPVGSPLSLECTVEGTSNPNLYWYRQAAGRGLQLLFYSVGIGQISSEVPQNLSASRPQDRQFILSSKKLLLSDSGFYLCAWSAQNTEAFFGQGTRLTVV.

CDR3 in DNA: TGTGCCAGTAGTGACCTAACGGACTATGGCTACACCTTC. Residues: CASSDLTDYGYTF. The gene calls are TRBV19 and TRBJ1-2; D is undetermined. Germline V gives CDR1 LNHDA, CDR2 SQIVND (reference sequence). This CDR3 is 13 amino acids long. Trimming stripped 5 bases from V and 3 bases from J, with 10 bases between.

This clone was counted only a few times. The chain combines TRBV19 with TRBJ1-1; D might be TRBD1 (5 bases). Germline CDR1 reads LNHDA; CDR2 reads SQIVND (reference sequence). The CDR3 extends over 15 amino acids. V lost 3 bases and J lost 1, with 12 bases in between. CDR3 sequence: CASSIGGIANTEAFF. The CDR3 DNA is TGTGCCAGTAGTATTGGGGGAATTGCGAACACTGAAGCTTTCTTT.